The 10 T cell receptor beta chains given below trace back to one sample, sequenced in a study of regulatory T cells in long-lasting Graves disease. Assembly of TCR beta libraries relied on iRepertoire HTBI primers together with Arm-PCR of CDR3 regions. In TCRdb, the multiplex PCR reads were re-called with MiXCR into one record per CDR3 protein. Of approximately 250,000 distinct CDR3 sequences listed, 15% to 20% are singletons. Specified time point: newly diagnosed GD, antithyroid drugs for less than 3 months. With RNA extracted from PBMCs as input, the TCR library was made. The sequences come from peripheral blood mononuclear cells (PBMCs), collected at new diagnosis, from a patient treated with antithyroid drugs. These receptors came from a female donor with Graves disease.

The V and J genes are TRBV2 and TRBJ2-1; 10 bases fit TRBD2. CDR3 length: 15 amino acids. J lost 5 bases, V lost 3 bases, and 4 bases had no gene match. Germline V gene lookup returns CDR1 SNHLY and CDR2 FYNNEI. CDR3 region: CASSDGLAAHNEQFF. The CDR3 DNA reads as TGTGCCAGCAGTGATGGACTAGCGGCCCACAATGAGCAGTTCTTC.

This clonotype was counted only a few times. This chain uses TRBV7-6 with TRBJ1-1; a weak D match, TRBD1 (6 bases). The ends were cut back, 4 bases at V and 7 bases at J, with 13 bases in the middle. The V gene's germline CDR1 is SGHVS and CDR2 FNYEAQ. The CDR3 contains 13 residues. CDR3 in amino acids: CASSSTGFGEAFF. CDR3 nucleotide sequence: TGTGCCAGCAGCTCCACAGGGTTCGGTGAAGCTTTCTTT.

This clonotype was seen many times. J is TRBJ2-5 and V is TRBV6-2 or TRBV6-3, with D unclear. Trimming left V 2 bases short and J 1 base short, with 5 bases between. The V gene's germline CDR1 is MNHEY and CDR2 SVGEGT. This CDR3 is built from 13 residues. Here the CDR3 DNA reads TGTGCCAGCAGTTACAACCTCCAAGAGACCCAGTACTTC. Protein sequence: CASSYNLQETQYF.

This clonotype has ten or more counts. The chain joins TRBV4-1 to TRBJ2-1, with D unresolved. V lost 0 bases, J lost 8 bases, and 14 bases lay in between. Germline V gene lookup returns CDR1 MGHRA and CDR2 YSYEKL. The CDR3 sequence is 15 residues long. The CDR3 DNA reads as TGCGCCAGCAGCCAAGACCTAGGCATGGTCTATGAGCAGTTCTTC. Translation gives CASSQDLGMVYEQFF.

This sequence joins TRBV20-1 and TRBJ2-7, with D unresolved. There are 12 residues in the CDR3. Germline V gene sequence: CDR1 DFQATT, CDR2 SNEGSKA (reference sequence). V lost 4 bases and J 1 base, leaving 8 bases between the germline ends. The CDR3 sequence is CSANRISYEQYF. The CDR3 DNA sequence: TGCAGTGCTAATAGGATTTCCTACGAGCAGTACTTC.

The table lists this clonotype with many counts. V is TRBV7-2 and J is TRBJ2-5; D is possibly TRBD2 (6 bases). The CDR3 is made up of 14 amino acids. In germline, CDR1 is SGHTA, CDR2 FQGNSA. The ends were cut back, 3 bases at V and 4 bases at J, with 12 bases in the middle. CDR3 in DNA: TGTGCCAGCAGCTTCGGCGGGAACTTAGAGACCCAGTACTTC. Its translation: CASSFGGNLETQYF.

This rearrangement joins TRBV11-2 to TRBJ2-7; a possible D gene is TRBD2 (6 bases). Germline CDR1 SGHAT, CDR2 FQNNGV. V was pared by 0 bases and J by 3 bases, with 18 bases between. CDR3 length equals 17 residues. The CDR3 region is CASSLDSGVYLHYEQYF. In nucleotides, the CDR3 is TGTGCCAGCAGCTTAGATTCGGGGGTCTACCTCCACTACGAGCAGTACTTC.

This clonotype occurred many times. The CDR3 nucleotides are TGTGCCAGCAGCTCCCAGGGGGCCTCTGGAAACACCATATATTTT. Protein: CASSSQGASGNTIYF. The V and J genes are TRBV11-2 and TRBJ1-3; 8 bases align to TRBD1. This CDR3 contains 15 residues. The germline CDR1 and CDR2 sequences are SGHAT and FQNNGV. With 4 bases clipped from V and 0 bases from J, the junction kept 2 bases outside the gene matches.

This clonotype was seen repeatedly, ten times or more. The germline gene is not matched at one end of the junction; a read error may be the cause. V and J are TRBV5-5 and TRBJ1-1; TRBD1 might be the D (5 bases). CDR1 and CDR2 from the germline V gene are SGHKS and YYEKEE (reference sequence). The CDR3 consists of 13 residues. CDR3 region: CASSLSQDTEAFF. CDR3 nucleotides: TGCGCCAGCAGCCTTTCACAGGACACTGAAGCTTTCTTT.

This clonotype was seen a handful of times. At one boundary the junction diverges from the germline segment, which might be a read error. The chain links TRBV24-1 to TRBJ2-1; D tentatively fits TRBD1 or TRBD2 (5 bases each). This CDR3 contains 15 residues. Per the germline V gene, CDR1 is KGHDR and CDR2 is SFDVKD. The CDR3 spells CATSGGSGNNNGQFF. Here the CDR3 DNA reads TGTGCCACCAGTGGGGGGAGTGGGAATAACAATGGGCAGTTCTTC.